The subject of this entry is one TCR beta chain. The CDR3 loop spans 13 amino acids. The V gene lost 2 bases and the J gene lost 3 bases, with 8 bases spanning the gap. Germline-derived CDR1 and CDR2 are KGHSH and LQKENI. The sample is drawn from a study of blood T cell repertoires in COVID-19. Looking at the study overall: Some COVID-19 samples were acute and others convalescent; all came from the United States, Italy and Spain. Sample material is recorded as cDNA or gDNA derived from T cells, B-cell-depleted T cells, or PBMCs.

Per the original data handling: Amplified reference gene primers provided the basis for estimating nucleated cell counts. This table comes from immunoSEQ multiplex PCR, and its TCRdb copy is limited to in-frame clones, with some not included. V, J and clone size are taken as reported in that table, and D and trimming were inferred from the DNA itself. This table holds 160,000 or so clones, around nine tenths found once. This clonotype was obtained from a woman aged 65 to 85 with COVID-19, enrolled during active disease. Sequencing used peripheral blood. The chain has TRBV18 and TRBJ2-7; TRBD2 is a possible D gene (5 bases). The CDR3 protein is CASSPTGGYEQYF. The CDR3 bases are TGTGCCAGCTCACCAACCGGAGGCTACGAGCAGTACTTC.